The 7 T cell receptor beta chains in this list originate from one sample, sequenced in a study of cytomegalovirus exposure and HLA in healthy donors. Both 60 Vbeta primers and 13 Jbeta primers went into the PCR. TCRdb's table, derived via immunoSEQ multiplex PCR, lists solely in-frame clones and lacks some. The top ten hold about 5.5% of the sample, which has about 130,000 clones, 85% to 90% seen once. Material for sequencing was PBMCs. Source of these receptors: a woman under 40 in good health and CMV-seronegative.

CDR3 region: CASRTNEGSPLHF. CDR3 DNA sequence: TGTGCCAGCAGAACTAATGAGGGTTCACCCCTCCACTTT. The rearrangement links TRBV7-6 to TRBJ1-6, with D unresolved. Trimming removed 6 bases from V and 9 bases from J, with 12 bases in between. The CDR3 length is 13 residues. Per germline, CDR1 SGHVS and CDR2 FNYEAQ.

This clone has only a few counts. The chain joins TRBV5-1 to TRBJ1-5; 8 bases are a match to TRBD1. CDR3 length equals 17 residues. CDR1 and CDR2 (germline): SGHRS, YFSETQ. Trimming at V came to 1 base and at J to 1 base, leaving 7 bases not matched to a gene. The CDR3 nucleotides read TGCGCCAGCAGCTTGTTCGGCAGGGGGCTAAGCAATCAGCCCCAGCATTTT. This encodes CASSLFGRGLSNQPQHF.

CDR3 protein: CASSPARQGDREKLFF. CDR3 bases: TGTGCCAGTAGTCCCGCAAGACAGGGGGATCGTGAAAAACTGTTTTTT. V and J are TRBV19 and TRBJ1-4, with 9 nucleotides matching TRBD1. Losses at the gene ends were 5 bases for V and 7 bases for J; bases not matched to a gene: 11. Germline V gene data show CDR1 as LNHDA and CDR2 as SQIVND (reference sequence). The CDR3 is 16 amino acids.

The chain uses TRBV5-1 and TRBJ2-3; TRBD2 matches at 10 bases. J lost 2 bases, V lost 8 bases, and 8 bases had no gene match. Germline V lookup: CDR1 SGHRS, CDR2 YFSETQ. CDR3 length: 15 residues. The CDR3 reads CASRTSGVSTDTQYF. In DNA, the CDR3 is TGCGCCAGTAGAACTAGCGGGGTTTCCACAGATACGCAGTATTTT.

DNA of the CDR3: TGTGCCATCGCCGACGGTGTCAGGGCTGGAAACACCATATATTTT. Protein product: CAIADGVRAGNTIYF. The rearrangement links TRBV10-3 to TRBJ1-3; D may be TRBD1 (5 bases). V lost 8 bases and J lost 2, with 16 bases in between. CDR3 size: 15 residues. The germline CDR1 and CDR2 sequences are ENHRY and SYGVKD.

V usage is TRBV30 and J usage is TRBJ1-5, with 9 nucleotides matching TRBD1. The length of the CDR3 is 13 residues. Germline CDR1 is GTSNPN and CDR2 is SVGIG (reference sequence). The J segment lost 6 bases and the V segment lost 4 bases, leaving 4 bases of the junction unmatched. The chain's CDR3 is CAWTPGQGQPQHF. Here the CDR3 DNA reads TGTGCCTGGACGCCGGGACAGGGTCAGCCCCAGCATTTT.

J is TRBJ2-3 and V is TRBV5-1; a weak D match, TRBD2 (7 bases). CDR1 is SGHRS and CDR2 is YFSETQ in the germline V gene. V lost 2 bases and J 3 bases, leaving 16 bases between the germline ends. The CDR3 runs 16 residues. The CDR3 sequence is CASSFGGQIETDTQYF. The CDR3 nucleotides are TGCGCCAGCAGCTTCGGGGGGCAGATAGAGACAGATACGCAGTATTTT.